This TCR beta chain was identified during a study of shared clonotypes between healthy human individuals. The study drew all its donors from Caucasian adults living in Nashville, Tennessee. The study's findings and limits: For naive CD4 cells, roughly 5.5% of clonotypes were shared across a few donors. The study found lower generation probabilities in non-shared clonotypes than in those shared by all four donors.

Notes on this clone: No antigen is known for it.

The length of the CDR3 is 15 residues. Germline assignment: CDR1 SGHVS and CDR2 FQNEAQ. With 8 bases clipped from V and 7 bases from J, the junction kept 12 bases outside the gene matches. Measured with immunoSEQ multiplex PCR; TCRdb has only the in-frame clones, and not every one. Here the sample spans roughly 2.5 million clones, approximately 92% being singletons. This chain uses TRBV7-8 with TRBJ1-5; 9 bases agree with TRBD1. The origin of this receptor is a man aged 18 to 29 in good health. Sequencing input: naive CD4+ T cells sorted from blood. The subset: CD45RA+ positively selected. The CDR3 DNA is TGTGCCAGCCCACCCTCGGGACAGGGAAGGCAGCCCCAGCATTTT. This translates into CASPPSGQGRQPQHF.